A selection of T cell receptor beta chains follows, all from one sample in a study of T cell clonotyping in hematopoietic cell transplantation. Generated by immunoSEQ multiplex PCR, the TCRdb table keeps only in-frame clones and is missing some. The sample lists 40,000 to 45,000 clones, about 95% occurring once. The sample consisted of peripheral blood mononuclear cells. The receptors were gathered from a woman in her fifties or sixties in good health. Some clones in this sample may be carry-over from other donors' samples. CDR3s include the opening cysteine and the closing phenylalanine or tryptophan. The D gene is left open where the match is weak. Not all rows give a size; the values are once, few, many and, for expanded clones, a class.

>TRBD1|15|TRBV11-1|TRBJ1-1|-
CASSLAQNRGTEAFF
TGTGCCAGCAGCTTAGCCCAGAACAGGGGGACTGAAGCTTTCTTT
>TRBD2|16|TRBV7-2|TRBJ2-7|-
CASSSFSGGDPYEQYF
TGTGCCAGCAGCTCCTTTAGCGGGGGGGACCCCTACGAGCAGTACTTC
>-|15|TRBV30|TRBJ1-1|-
CAWSVSLSRTAEAFF
TGTGCCTGGAGTGTATCCCTCTCCCGGACGGCTGAAGCTTTCTTT
>-|14|TRBV6-5|TRBJ1-5|-
CASSPNRERQPQHF
TGTGCCAGCAGTCCCAACAGGGAGCGTCAGCCCCAGCATTTT
>TRBD2|15|TRBV4-3|TRBJ2-7|once
CASSQDRGLVYEQYF
TGCGCCAGCAGCCAAGATCGGGGACTAGTCTACGAGCAGTACTTC
>-|17|TRBV7-2|TRBJ2-3|-
CASSLWGYGTDSDTQYF
TGTGCCAGCAGCTTGTGGGGGTACGGGACTGATTCAGATACGCAGTATTTT
>-|14|TRBV6-4|TRBJ1-1|-
CASSPSREGAEAFF
TGTGCCAGCAGCCCATCCCGCGAGGGAGCTGAAGCTTTCTTT
>TRBD2|16|TRBV7-9|TRBJ2-5|-
CASSLSLAGNQETQYF
TGTGCCAGCAGCTTAAGTCTAGCGGGGAACCAAGAGACCCAGTACTTC
>-|11|TRBV11-3|TRBJ2-3|-
CASSPSDTQYF
TGTGCCAGCAGCCCGTCAGATACGCAGTATTTT
>TRBD2|15|TRBV25-1|TRBJ2-1|-
CASSEWGGSYNEQFF
TGTGCCAGCAGTGAATGGGGGGGGTCCTACAATGAGCAGTTCTTC
>-|16|TRBV18|TRBJ2-3|once
CASSPPYTGFTDTQYF
TGTGCCAGCTCACCACCATATACTGGATTCACAGATACGCAGTATTTT
>TRBD2|15|TRBV5-4|TRBJ2-1|-
CASSVRTGGYNEQFF
TGTGCCAGCAGCGTACGAACGGGAGGCTACAATGAGCAGTTCTTC
>-|13|TRBV19|TRBJ1-2|-
CASSLAGVKGYTF
TGTGCCAGTAGTTTAGCAGGCGTGAAGGGCTACACCTTC
>TRBD1|14|TRBV5-1|TRBJ1-2|-
CASSFGGTGAGYTF
TGCGCCAGCAGCTTCGGAGGGACAGGAGCTGGCTACACCTTC
>-|16|TRBV15|TRBJ1-3|-
CATSRGRRISGNTIYF
TGTGCCACCAGCAGAGGGAGAAGAATCTCTGGAAACACCATATATTTT
>-|12|TRBV30|TRBJ2-7|-
CAWSAQGYEQYF
TGTGCCTGGAGCGCCCAAGGATACGAGCAGTACTTC
>-|14|TRBV5-4|TRBJ1-1|-
CASSSAQGFTEAFF
TGTGCCAGCAGCTCTGCACAGGGATTCACTGAAGCTTTCTTT
>TRBD2|14|TRBV9|TRBJ2-3|-
CASSWSGGTDTQYF
TGTGCCAGCAGCTGGAGCGGGGGCACAGATACGCAGTATTTT
>-|13|TRBV6-5|TRBJ1-5|few
CASGEGDVQPQHF
TGTGCCAGCGGCGAAGGGGATGTTCAGCCCCAGCATTTT
>-|13|TRBV5-1|TRBJ1-3|-
CASSSGVGNTIYF
TGCGCCAGCAGCTCGGGGGTCGGAAACACCATATATTTT
>-|12|TRBV21-1|TRBJ2-5|-
CASSKAGTPQYF
TGTGCCAGCAGCAAAGCCGGGACTCCCCAGTACTTC
>-|12|TRBV7-2|TRBJ2-1|-
CASSLGYNEQFF
TGTGCCAGCAGCTTAGGGTACAATGAGCAGTTCTTC
>-|14|TRBV5-1|TRBJ1-1|few
CASSLMDQNTEAFF
TGCGCCAGCAGCTTGATGGACCAAAACACTGAAGCTTTCTTT
>TRBD2|17|TRBV5-6|TRBJ2-6|once
CASSPREGLSGANVLTF
TGTGCCAGCAGCCCTAGGGAGGGACTATCTGGGGCCAACGTCCTGACTTTC
>TRBD1|14|TRBV29-1|TRBJ1-2|-
CSATRRGHDYGYTF
TGCAGCGCCACCCGCAGGGGGCATGACTATGGCTACACCTTC
>TRBD2|15|TRBV4-1|TRBJ2-1|-
CASSQAPSGGSEQFF
TGCGCCAGCAGCCAAGCCCCGAGCGGGGGATCGGAGCAGTTCTTC
>-|12|TRBV2|TRBJ1-2|-
CARDSPNYGYTF
TGTGCCAGAGACAGTCCCAACTATGGCTACACCTTC
>-|13|TRBV6-5|TRBJ1-1|-
CASSSPRDTEAFF
TGTGCCAGCAGTTCCCCCAGGGACACTGAAGCTTTCTTT
>TRBD1|15|TRBV6-5|TRBJ1-4|-
CASRKTGTGYEKLFF
TGTGCCAGCAGGAAAACCGGGACAGGGTATGAAAAACTGTTTTTT
>-|14|TRBV7-6|TRBJ2-1|-
CASSLRGGYNEQFF
TGTGCCAGCAGCCTCCGTGGGGGCTACAATGAGCAGTTCTTC
>-|14|TRBV5-4|TRBJ1-2|-
CASSFKGKAYGYTF
TGTGCCAGCAGCTTCAAAGGAAAGGCTTATGGCTACACCTTC
>-|13|TRBV7-8|TRBJ2-2|-
CASSLEGTGELFF
TGTGCCAGCAGCTTAGAGGGCACCGGGGAGCTGTTTTTT
>-|14|TRBV19|TRBJ2-3|-
CASSMVFGTDTQYF
TGTGCCAGTAGTATGGTATTCGGGACGGATACGCAGTATTTT
>-|16|TRBV29-1|TRBJ1-3|-
CSVGMGEPSSGNTIYF
TGCAGCGTTGGAATGGGGGAACCTAGCTCTGGAAACACCATATATTTT
>-|14|TRBV5-1|TRBJ1-1|-
CASKRVEGNTEAFF
TGCGCCAGCAAGAGGGTTGAGGGTAACACTGAAGCTTTCTTT
>-|15|TRBV5-6|TRBJ1-2|-
CASSLLQAGNYGYTF
TGTGCCAGCAGCTTGCTGCAGGCTGGAAACTATGGCTACACCTTC
>-|15|TRBV11-2|TRBJ2-1|-
CASSLDSGSYNEQFF
TGTGCCAGCAGCTTAGATTCGGGCTCCTACAATGAGCAGTTCTTC
>-|13|TRBV11-1|TRBJ2-7|-
CASSLGFSYEQYF
TGTGCCAGCAGCTTAGGGTTCTCCTACGAGCAGTACTTC
>-|15|TRBV7-3|TRBJ2-3|-
CASSLTGDSTDTQYF
TGTGCCAGCAGCTTAACGGGGGACAGCACAGATACGCAGTATTTT
>TRBD1|18|TRBV30|TRBJ1-3|-
CAWSYNPLQGRGGNTIYF
TGTGCCTGGAGTTACAACCCCTTACAGGGGAGAGGAGGAAACACCATATATTTT
>-|8|TRBV20-1|TRBJ1-1|-
CSASRLGF
TGCAGTGCGAGCCGGCTCGGGTTT
>-|16|TRBV5-4|TRBJ2-7|-
CASSLVGGASSYEQYF
TGTGCCAGCAGCTTGGTGGGGGGGGCGAGCTCCTACGAGCAGTACTTC
>-|13|TRBV27|TRBJ1-5|-
CASSLGVGQPQHF
TGTGCCAGCAGTTTGGGAGTGGGTCAGCCCCAGCATTTT
>-|14|TRBV2|TRBJ2-5|-
CASSQGGDTSPQYF
TGTGCCAGCAGCCAAGGAGGGGACACCTCGCCCCAGTACTTC
>-|14|TRBV2|TRBJ2-1|-
CASRPIGVSHEQFF
TGTGCCAGCAGACCCATAGGGGTTAGCCATGAGCAGTTCTTC
>-|17|TRBV7-9|TRBJ2-1|-
CASSLTGTRPPGNEQFF
TGTGCCAGCAGCTTAACGGGCACCCGACCCCCTGGGAATGAGCAGTTCTTC
>-|14|TRBV7-2|TRBJ1-1|-
CASSYNRGGTEAFF
TGTGCCAGCAGCTATAACCGGGGGGGGACTGAAGCTTTCTTT
>-|16|TRBV7-8|TRBJ2-1|once
CASSARDPSSYNEQFF
TGTGCCAGCAGCGCCCGGGACCCCAGCTCCTACAATGAGCAGTTCTTC
>-|16|TRBV7-3|TRBJ2-6|-
CASSLRRGSGANVLTF
TGTGCCAGCAGCTTAAGACGGGGATCCGGGGCCAACGTCCTGACTTTC
>TRBD2|16|TRBV5-1|TRBJ2-2|-
CASSFGSGANTGELFF
TGCGCCAGCAGCTTCGGTAGCGGGGCGAACACCGGGGAGCTGTTTTTT
>-|13|TRBV5-1|TRBJ1-2|-
CASSTTGGDGYTF
TGCGCCAGCAGCACCACGGGGGGGGATGGCTACACCTTC
>-|15|TRBV11-2|TRBJ2-2|-
CASRKIGTLTGELFF
TGTGCCAGCAGAAAAATCGGGACACTCACCGGGGAGCTGTTTTTT
>TRBD1|16|TRBV5-1|TRBJ1-4|-
CASSPRDSPTNEKLFF
TGCGCCAGCAGCCCGCGGGACAGTCCAACTAATGAAAAACTGTTTTTT
>TRBD1|15|TRBV7-2|TRBJ1-5|-
CASSHTTGVGQPQHF
TGTGCCAGCAGCCATACGACAGGGGTAGGGCAGCCCCAGCATTTT